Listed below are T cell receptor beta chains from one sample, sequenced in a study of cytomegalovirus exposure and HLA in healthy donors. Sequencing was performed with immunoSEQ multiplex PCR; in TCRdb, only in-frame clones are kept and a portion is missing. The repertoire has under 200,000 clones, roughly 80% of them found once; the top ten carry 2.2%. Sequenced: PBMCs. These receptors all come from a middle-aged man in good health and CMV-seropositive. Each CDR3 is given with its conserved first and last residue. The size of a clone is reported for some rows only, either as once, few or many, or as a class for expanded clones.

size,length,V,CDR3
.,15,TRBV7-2,CASSLAQDYRYTQYF
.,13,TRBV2,CASGGNSDTEAFF
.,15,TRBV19,CASSIQLAGDNEQFF
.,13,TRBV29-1,CSVVGVGSYEQYF
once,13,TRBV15,CATSRQGSGPQHF
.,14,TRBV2,CASTGLAGGETQYF
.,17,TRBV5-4,CASSLGGGALGNQPQHF
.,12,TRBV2,CARGQGIFGYTF
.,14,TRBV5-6,CASSEGQRNTEAFF
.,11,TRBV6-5,CASSSVYEQYF
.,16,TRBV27,CASSSRKGANTGELFF
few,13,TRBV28,CASSLKPVETQYF
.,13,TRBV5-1,CASSIGLANEQFF
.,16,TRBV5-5,CASSLEASGGGETQYF
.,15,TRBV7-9,CASILSGGGTDTQYF